These T cell receptor beta chains were read from a single sample in a study of OX40 agonist ivuxolimab in advanced cancers. Sequenced by immunoSEQ multiplex PCR; TCRdb stores in-frame clones only, minus some. Of more than 15,000 clones listed, less than 75% were seen once; the top ten hold about 27%. The sequencing here drew on CD4+ or CD8+ T cells sorted from blood, taken in a trial of the OX40 agonist ivuxolimab. Every receptor here comes from an adult with an advanced solid tumor such as melanoma, head and neck, liver or kidney cancer. The CDR3 runs from the conserved cysteine through the conserved F or W. A D gene is named only where the DNA matches it firmly. The listing skips clone size in some rows; elsewhere it reads once, few, many or a size class.

NA	TRBD2	16	TRBJ2-3	TRBV9	TGTGCCAGCAGCGGGGAGATAGCGGGAGGAGGTGATACGCAGTATTTT	CASSGEIAGGGDTQYF
many	NA	13	TRBJ1-1	TRBV4-2	TGTGCCAGCAGCCAAAGCCAGCTAGATGGAGCTTTCTTT	CASSQSQLDGAFF
once	NA	15	TRBJ2-7	TRBV7-2	TGTGCCAGCAGCCTAGACCGGGACGGATCCTACGAGCAGTACTTC	CASSLDRDGSYEQYF
NA	NA	14	TRBJ1-2	TRBV19	TGTGCCAGTACCTATCAGGGTGATCCAGGAGGCTACACCTTC	CASTYQGDPGGYTF
once	NA	15	TRBJ2-1	TRBV30	TGTGCCTGGAGTGATCGCCAGTTGATCTACAATGAGCAGTTCTTC	CAWSDRQLIYNEQFF
NA	TRBD1	15	TRBJ2-5	TRBV27	TGTGCCAGCAGTTCCACGGACAGGCCACAAGAGACCCAGTACTTC	CASSSTDRPQETQYF
NA	TRBD1	15	TRBJ2-1	TRBV18	TGTGCCAGCCCACAGGGGGCGGTCATGACGAATGAGCAGTTCTTC	CASPQGAVMTNEQFF
NA	TRBD2	16	TRBJ2-7	TRBV29-1	TGCAGCGTTGAGCGGGGTAGCGGGAGGGACTCCTACGAGCAGTACTTC	CSVERGSGRDSYEQYF
NA	TRBD2	16	TRBJ2-5	TRBV13	TGTGCCAGCAGCTTTCGCCTAGCGGGATTGGAAGAGACCCAGTACTTC	CASSFRLAGLEETQYF
NA	NA	16	TRBJ2-3	TRBV10-3	TGTGCCATTGCCTATATACAGGGTGAATCTGCAGATACGCAGTATTTT	CAIAYIQGESADTQYF
medium-sized	NA	15	TRBJ1-3	TRBV4-3	TGCGCCAGCAGCCAAGATCCCGGGTCAGGAAACACCATATATTTT	CASSQDPGSGNTIYF
NA	NA	15	TRBJ2-1	TRBV5-8	TGTGCCAGCAGCTTGGTAGCTAGCGCCTACAATGAGCAGTTCTTC	CASSLVASAYNEQFF
NA	TRBD1	15	TRBJ2-7	TRBV7-8	TGTGCCAGCAGCGAACTCGGGACAGCGTTCTACGAGCAGTACTTC	CASSELGTAFYEQYF
NA	TRBD2	16	TRBJ2-1	TRBV27	TGTGCCAGCAGTTTATCGGGGCTAGCGGGAGTGAATGAGCAGTTCTTC	CASSLSGLAGVNEQFF
large	TRBD1	16	TRBJ2-7	TRBV18	TGTGCCAGCTCACCACGAGGGGGCTACGAGCAGTACGAGCAGTACTTC	CASSPRGGYEQYEQYF
few	NA	14	TRBJ2-7	TRBV6-5	TGTGCCAGCAGCGGGCGGGGACAGAACTACGAGCAGTACTTC	CASSGRGQNYEQYF
NA	NA	16	TRBJ2-1	TRBV27	TGTGCCAGCAGTACCCGGACCCTCGTCTCCTACAATGAGCAGTTCTTC	CASSTRTLVSYNEQFF
NA	TRBD2	15	TRBJ2-4	TRBV5-5	TGTGCCAGCAGTTTGTTGGGGGAGGGACAAAACATTCAGTACTTC	CASSLLGEGQNIQYF
once	TRBD1	16	TRBJ1-2	TRBV30	TGTGCCTGGAGTTGGTTTTCCTGGGACAGGGGATATGGCTACACCTTC	CAWSWFSWDRGYGYTF
NA	NA	16	TRBJ1-6	TRBV5-4	TGTGCCAGCAGCCGGGACGGGAGCTCCTATAATTCACCCCTCCACTTT	CASSRDGSSYNSPLHF
NA	NA	14	TRBJ1-2	TRBV9	TGTGCCAGCAGCTCGAGAACGGGAGCCTATGGCTACACCTTC	CASSSRTGAYGYTF
few	NA	14	TRBJ2-7	TRBV10-3	TGTGCCATCAGTGAGTCGCAGGGCAACTACGAGCAGTACTTC	CAISESQGNYEQYF
NA	TRBD1	17	TRBJ1-2	TRBV5-6	TGTGCCAGCAGCTTCCGGGACAGGGTACCTCGGAGGTATGGCTACACCTTC	CASSFRDRVPRRYGYTF
once	NA	14	TRBJ2-7	TRBV7-2	TGTGCCAGCAGCGGCACGTTTCGCCACTACGAGCAGTACTTC	CASSGTFRHYEQYF
NA	NA	17	TRBJ2-7	TRBV5-1	TGCGCCAGCAGCTTGGCCCCAACGGATCATTTCCCCTACGAGCAGTACTTC	CASSLAPTDHFPYEQYF
NA	NA	13	TRBJ2-2	TRBV2	TGTGCCAGCTTAGGGGAACCAACCGGGGAGCTGTTTTTT	CASLGEPTGELFF
medium-sized	NA	14	TRBJ1-2	TRBV7-6	TGTGCCAGCAGCTTAGATCCGGGGGACTATGGCTACACCTTC	CASSLDPGDYGYTF
once	TRBD2	17	TRBJ2-1	TRBV5-6	TGTGCCAGCAGCTTGCCCGGACTAGCGGGGACCCACAATGAGCAGTTCTTC	CASSLPGLAGTHNEQFF
NA	NA	14	TRBJ2-3	TRBV6-1	TGTGCCAGCAGTGAATTTAGGGAGTTGGATACGCAGTATTTT	CASSEFRELDTQYF
NA	NA	15	TRBJ2-7	TRBV27	TGTGCCAGCAGTTACCCCCGAGGGGGAACCTACGAGCAGTACTTC	CASSYPRGGTYEQYF
NA	TRBD1	15	TRBJ2-1	TRBV6-6	TGTGCCAGCAGTTACCTTAGGGGACAGAACAATGAGCAGTTCTTC	CASSYLRGQNNEQFF
NA	NA	13	TRBJ1-5	TRBV10-3	TGTGCCATCGGCGAGGGGTTTGATCAGCCCCAGCATTTT	CAIGEGFDQPQHF
NA	NA	16	TRBJ1-1	TRBV15	TGTGCCACCAGCAGACCCAGGGCTCTAGCTCCTTCTGAAGCTTTCTTT	CATSRPRALAPSEAFF
once	NA	16	TRBJ2-1	TRBV7-6	TGTGCCAGCAGCTTAACGGCGCGGGGATCCTACAATGAGCAGTTCTTC	CASSLTARGSYNEQFF
NA	TRBD1	15	TRBJ2-5	TRBV6-5	TGTGCCAGCAGTTACCAGGGGGCGAGCCAAGAGACCCAGTACTTC	CASSYQGASQETQYF
few	NA	12	TRBJ2-7	TRBV19	TGTGCCACCAGCAAGGGGTTTTACGAGCAGTACTTC	CATSKGFYEQYF
NA	NA	18	TRBJ2-3	TRBV5-1	TGCGCCAGCAGCTCGAACCCAGGGTCCGGGGGGCTCACAGATACGCAGTATTTT	CASSSNPGSGGLTDTQYF
NA	NA	14	TRBJ1-1	TRBV6-5	TGTGCCAGCAGTTACGCAGGTCTGAACACTGAAGCTTTCTTT	CASSYAGLNTEAFF
few	TRBD1	13	TRBJ2-7	TRBV28	TGTGCCAGCAGTTTTGTCAGGGGGTGGGAGCAGTACTTC	CASSFVRGWEQYF
NA	TRBD1	14	TRBJ2-7	TRBV29-1	TGCAGCGTTGATCCCGGGACAGGGGGATACGAACAGTACTTC	CSVDPGTGGYEQYF
NA	TRBD1	15	TRBJ1-1	TRBV19	TGTGCCAGCAAGACAGGGGGCATTAGTAGCACTGAAGCTTTCTTT	CASKTGGISSTEAFF
NA	TRBD2	17	TRBJ2-5	TRBV9	TGTGCCAGCAGCACGCGAAGGACTAGCGGGATTCCCGAGACCCAGTACTTC	CASSTRRTSGIPETQYF
NA	TRBD2	15	TRBJ2-1	TRBV5-4	TGCGCCAGCAGCCAAGGGGCTAGCGGGAGGATTGGACAGTTCTTC	CASSQGASGRIGQFF
NA	TRBD1	14	TRBJ2-7	TRBV19	TGTGCCAGTAGTCGACAGGGGGCGGTGGACGAGCAGTACTTC	CASSRQGAVDEQYF
NA	TRBD1	16	TRBJ1-5	TRBV7-8	TGTGCCAGCAGCATAGCAGGGGGACCCAGCAATCAGCCCCAGCATTTT	CASSIAGGPSNQPQHF
NA	NA	13	TRBJ2-5	TRBV6-1	TGTGCCAGCAGTCTCGACAGCCAAGAGACCCAGTACTTC	CASSLDSQETQYF
NA	NA	14	TRBJ2-5	TRBV4-1	TGCGCCAGCAGCCAAGGGGACTCCCAAGAGACCCAGTACTTC	CASSQGDSQETQYF
NA	NA	13	TRBJ1-5	TRBV27	TGTGCCAGCAGTTTCGGCGGCAATCAGCCCCAGCATTTT	CASSFGGNQPQHF
NA	TRBD1	14	TRBJ1-1	TRBV27	TGTGCCAGCAGCGACGACAGGGGAGACACTGAAGCTTTCTTT	CASSDDRGDTEAFF
medium-sized	NA	14	TRBJ1-2	TRBV19	TGTGCCAGTAGGGTAACGGACAGCTACTATGGCTACACCTTC	CASRVTDSYYGYTF
NA	NA	15	TRBJ2-7	TRBV11-2	TGTGCCAGCAGCTTAGAATCTCTTGGGGGTGGGGAGCAGTACTTC	CASSLESLGGGEQYF
few	TRBD2	16	TRBJ2-1	TRBV7-2	TGTGCCAGCAGTTCTCAACTAGCGCAATATTACAATGAGCAGTTCTTC	CASSSQLAQYYNEQFF
NA	NA	14	TRBJ2-5	TRBV13	TGTGCCAGCAGCTCAACCTCGGGGGAAGAGACCCAGTACTTC	CASSSTSGEETQYF